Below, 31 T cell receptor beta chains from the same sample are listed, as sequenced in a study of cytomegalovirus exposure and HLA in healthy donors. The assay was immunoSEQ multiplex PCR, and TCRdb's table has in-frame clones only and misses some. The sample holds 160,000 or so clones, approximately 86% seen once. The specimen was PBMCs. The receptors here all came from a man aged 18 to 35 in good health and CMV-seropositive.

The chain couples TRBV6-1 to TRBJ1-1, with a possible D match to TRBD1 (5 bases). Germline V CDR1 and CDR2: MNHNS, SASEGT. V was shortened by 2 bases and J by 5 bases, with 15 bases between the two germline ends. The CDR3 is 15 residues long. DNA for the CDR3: TGTGCCAGCAGTGAATCGACCGGGGGGGGTACTGAAGCTTTCTTT. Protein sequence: CASSESTGGGTEAFF.

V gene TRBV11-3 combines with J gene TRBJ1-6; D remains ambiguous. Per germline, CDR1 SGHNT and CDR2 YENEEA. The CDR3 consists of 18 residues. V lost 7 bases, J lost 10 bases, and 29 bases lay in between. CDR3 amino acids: CASNIRSEEVGTGSPLHF. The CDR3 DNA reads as TGTGCCAGCAACATTCGGTCAGAGGAGGTAGGAACCGGGTCACCCCTCCACTTT.

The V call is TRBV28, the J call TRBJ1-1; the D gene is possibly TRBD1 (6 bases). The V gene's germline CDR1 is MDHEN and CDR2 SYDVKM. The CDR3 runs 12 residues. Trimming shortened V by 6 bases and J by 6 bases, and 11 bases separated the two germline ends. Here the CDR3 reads CASSTGIPEAFF. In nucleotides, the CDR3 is TGTGCCAGCAGCACAGGGATCCCTGAAGCTTTCTTT.

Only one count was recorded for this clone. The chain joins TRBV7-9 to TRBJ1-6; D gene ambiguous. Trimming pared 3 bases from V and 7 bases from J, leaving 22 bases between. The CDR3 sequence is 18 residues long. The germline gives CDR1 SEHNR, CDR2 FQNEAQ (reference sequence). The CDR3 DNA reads TGTGCCAGCAGCTTGCCCACTCTATTGGCAGGCCGGAATTCACCCCTCCACTTT. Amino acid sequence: CASSLPTLLAGRNSPLHF.

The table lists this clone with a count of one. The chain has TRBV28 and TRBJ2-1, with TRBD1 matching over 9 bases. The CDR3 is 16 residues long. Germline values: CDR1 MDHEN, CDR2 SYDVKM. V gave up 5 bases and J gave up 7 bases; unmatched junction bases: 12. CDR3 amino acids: CASSPGDRGGINEQFF. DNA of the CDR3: TGTGCCAGCAGTCCGGGAGACAGGGGGGGGATTAATGAGCAGTTCTTC.

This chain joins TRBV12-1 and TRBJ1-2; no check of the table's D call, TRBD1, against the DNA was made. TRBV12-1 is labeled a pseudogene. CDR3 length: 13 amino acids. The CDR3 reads CASSYQGNYGYTF. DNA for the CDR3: TGTGCCAGCAGCTACCAGGGGAACTATGGCTACACCTTC.

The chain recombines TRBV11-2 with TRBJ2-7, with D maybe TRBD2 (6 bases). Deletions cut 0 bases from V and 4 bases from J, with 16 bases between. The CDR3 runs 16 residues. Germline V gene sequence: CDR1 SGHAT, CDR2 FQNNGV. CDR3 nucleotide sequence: TGTGCCAGCAGCTTAGACGTCGGGAGTGGTTTGTACGAGCAGTACTTC. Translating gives CASSLDVGSGLYEQYF.

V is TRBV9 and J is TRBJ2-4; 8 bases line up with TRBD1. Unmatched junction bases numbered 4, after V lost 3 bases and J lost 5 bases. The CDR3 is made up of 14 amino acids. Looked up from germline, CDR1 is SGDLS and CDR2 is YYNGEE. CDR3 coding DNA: TGTGCCAGCAGCGCTGGACAGGGACAAAACATTCAGTACTTC. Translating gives CASSAGQGQNIQYF.

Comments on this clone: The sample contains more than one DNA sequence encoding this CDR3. CDR3 in amino acids: CASSVGTSGSYEQYF. CDR3 sequence (DNA): TGTGCCAGCAGCGTCGGGACTAGCGGATCTTACGAGCAGTACTTC. J is TRBJ2-7 and V is TRBV9; 11 nucleotides line up with TRBD2. V gave up 2 bases and J gave up 4 bases; unmatched junction bases: 5. The germline gives CDR1 SGDLS, CDR2 YYNGEE. The CDR3 extends over 15 amino acids. The full variable domain, its missing parts supplied by reference TRBV9 and TRBJ2-7, is DSGVTQTPKHLITATGQRVTLRCSPRSGDLSVYWYQQSLDQGLQFLIQYYNGEERAKGNILERFSAQQFPDLHSELNLSSLELGDSALYFCASSVGTSGSYEQYFGPGTRLTVT.

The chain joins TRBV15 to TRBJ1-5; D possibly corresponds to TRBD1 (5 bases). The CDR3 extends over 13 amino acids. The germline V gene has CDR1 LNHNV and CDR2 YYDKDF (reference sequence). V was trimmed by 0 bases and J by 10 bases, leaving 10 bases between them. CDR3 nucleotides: TGTGCCACCAGCAGAGATAGGCAGGGTCCCCAGCATTTT. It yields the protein CATSRDRQGPQHF.

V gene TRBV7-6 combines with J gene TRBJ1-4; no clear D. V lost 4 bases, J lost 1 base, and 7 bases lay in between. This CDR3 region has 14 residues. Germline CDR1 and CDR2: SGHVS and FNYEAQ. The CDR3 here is CASSYSGTNEKLFF. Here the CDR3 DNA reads TGTGCCAGCAGCTATAGCGGAACTAATGAAAAACTGTTTTTT. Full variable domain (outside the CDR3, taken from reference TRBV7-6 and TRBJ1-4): GAGVSQSPRYKVTKRGQDVALRCDPISGHVSLYWYRQALGQGPEFLTYFNYEAQQDKSGLPNDRFSAERPEGSISTLTIQRTEQRDSAMYRCASSYSGTNEKLFFGSGTQLSVL.

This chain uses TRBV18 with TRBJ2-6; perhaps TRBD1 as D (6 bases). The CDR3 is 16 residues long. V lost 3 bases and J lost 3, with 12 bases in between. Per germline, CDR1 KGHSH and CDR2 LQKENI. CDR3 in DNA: TGTGCCAGCTCACCGGGAACAGGGCGTGGGGCCAACGTCCTGACTTTC. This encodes CASSPGTGRGANVLTF.

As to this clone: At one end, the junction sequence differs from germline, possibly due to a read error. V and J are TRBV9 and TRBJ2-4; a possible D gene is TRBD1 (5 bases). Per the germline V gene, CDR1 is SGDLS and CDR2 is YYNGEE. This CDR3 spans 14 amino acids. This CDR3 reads CASSASGPNNIQYF. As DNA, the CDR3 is TGTGCCAGCAGCGCGTCAGGGCCCAATAACATTCAGTACTTC.

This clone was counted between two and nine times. CDR3 bases: TGCGCCAGCAGCCAAGATCAGTTAAACACTGAAGCTTTCTTT. Translation: CASSQDQLNTEAFF. The genes are TRBV4-3 and TRBJ1-1, with unresolved D. V was shortened by 0 bases and J by 2 bases, with 7 bases between the two germline ends. The germline CDR1 and CDR2 sequences are LGHNA and YSLEER. The CDR3 runs 14 residues.

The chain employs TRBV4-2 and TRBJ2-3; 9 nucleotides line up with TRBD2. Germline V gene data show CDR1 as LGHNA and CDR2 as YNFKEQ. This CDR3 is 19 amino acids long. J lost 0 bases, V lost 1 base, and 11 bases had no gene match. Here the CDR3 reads CASSQAGHIAGASTDTQYF. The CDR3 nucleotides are TGTGCCAGCAGCCAAGCGGGCCACATAGCGGGAGCGAGCACAGATACGCAGTATTTT.

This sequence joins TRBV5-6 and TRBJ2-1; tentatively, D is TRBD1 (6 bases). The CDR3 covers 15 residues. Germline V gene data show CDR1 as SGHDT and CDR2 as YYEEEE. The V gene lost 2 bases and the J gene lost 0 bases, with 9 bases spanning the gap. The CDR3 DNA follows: TGTGCCAGCAGCTTAACAGGGCGCTCCTACAATGAGCAGTTCTTC. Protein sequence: CASSLTGRSYNEQFF.

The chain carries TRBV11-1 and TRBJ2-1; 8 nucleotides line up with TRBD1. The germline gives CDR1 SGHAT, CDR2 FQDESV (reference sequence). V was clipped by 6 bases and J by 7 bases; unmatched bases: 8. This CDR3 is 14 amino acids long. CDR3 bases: TGTGCCAGCAGTTCCGGGACAGGTTTAAATGAGCAGTTCTTC. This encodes CASSSGTGLNEQFF.

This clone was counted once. The CDR3 is CASSQGKLAGEQYF. The CDR3 DNA reads as TGCGCCAGCAGCCAAGGGAAACTAGCGGGAGAGCAGTACTTC. The rearrangement joins TRBV4-3 to TRBJ2-7, with 10 bases fitting TRBD2. The CDR3 loop spans 14 amino acids. With 1 base clipped from V and 7 bases from J, the junction kept 4 bases outside the gene matches. CDR1 is LGHNA and CDR2 is YSLEER in the germline V gene.

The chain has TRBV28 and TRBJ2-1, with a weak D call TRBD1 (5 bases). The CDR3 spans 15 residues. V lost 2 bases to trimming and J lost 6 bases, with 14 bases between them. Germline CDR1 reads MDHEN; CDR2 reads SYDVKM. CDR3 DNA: TGTGCCAGCAGTTTAGGCAGGGCGCGAGGCAATGAGCAGTTCTTC. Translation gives CASSLGRARGNEQFF.

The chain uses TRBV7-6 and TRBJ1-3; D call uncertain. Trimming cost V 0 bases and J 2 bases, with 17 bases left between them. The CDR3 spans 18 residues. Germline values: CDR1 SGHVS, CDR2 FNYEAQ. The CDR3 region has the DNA TGTGCCAGCAGCTTAGCATTAGGTCCGGCGGCGGCTGGAAACACCATATATTTT. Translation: CASSLALGPAAAGNTIYF.

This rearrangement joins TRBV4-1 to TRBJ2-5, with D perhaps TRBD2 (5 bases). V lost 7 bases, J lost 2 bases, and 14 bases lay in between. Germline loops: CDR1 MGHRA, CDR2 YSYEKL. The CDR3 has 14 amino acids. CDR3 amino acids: CASNWRLGQETQYF. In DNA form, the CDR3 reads TGCGCCAGCAATTGGAGGCTCGGGCAAGAGACCCAGTACTTC.

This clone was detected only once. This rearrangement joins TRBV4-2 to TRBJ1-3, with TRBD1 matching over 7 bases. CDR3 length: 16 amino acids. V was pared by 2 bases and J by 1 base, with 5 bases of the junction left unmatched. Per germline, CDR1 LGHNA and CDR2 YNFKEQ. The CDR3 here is CASSQRTGVSGNTIYF. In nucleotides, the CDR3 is TGTGCCAGCAGCCAACGGACAGGAGTGTCTGGAAACACCATATATTTT.

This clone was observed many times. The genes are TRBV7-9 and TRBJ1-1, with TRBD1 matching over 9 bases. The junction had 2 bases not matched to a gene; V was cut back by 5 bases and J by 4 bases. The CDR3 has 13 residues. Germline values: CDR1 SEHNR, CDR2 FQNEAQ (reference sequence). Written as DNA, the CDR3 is TGTGCCAGCAGCGTGGACAGGGGCACTGAAGCTTTCTTT. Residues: CASSVDRGTEAFF.

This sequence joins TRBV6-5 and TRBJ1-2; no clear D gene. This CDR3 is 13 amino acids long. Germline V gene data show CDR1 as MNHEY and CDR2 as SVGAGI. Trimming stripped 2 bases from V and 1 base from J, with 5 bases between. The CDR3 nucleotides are TGTGCCAGCAGTTACCCGGGTAACTATGGCTACACCTTC. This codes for CASSYPGNYGYTF.

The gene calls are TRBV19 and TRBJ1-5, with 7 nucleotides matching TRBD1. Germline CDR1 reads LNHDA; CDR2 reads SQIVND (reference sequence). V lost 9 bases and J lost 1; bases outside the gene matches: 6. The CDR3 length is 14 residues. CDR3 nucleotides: TGTGCCAGCCAGCGACAGGGCAGCAATCAGCCCCAGCATTTT. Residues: CASQRQGSNQPQHF.

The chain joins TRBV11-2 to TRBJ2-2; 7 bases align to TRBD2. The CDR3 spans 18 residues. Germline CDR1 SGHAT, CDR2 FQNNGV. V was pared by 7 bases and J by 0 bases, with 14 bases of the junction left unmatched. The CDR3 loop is CASTLKPRGSSNTGELFF. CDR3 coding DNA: TGTGCCAGCACCCTTAAGCCCCGCGGGAGCTCGAACACCGGGGAGCTGTTTTTT.

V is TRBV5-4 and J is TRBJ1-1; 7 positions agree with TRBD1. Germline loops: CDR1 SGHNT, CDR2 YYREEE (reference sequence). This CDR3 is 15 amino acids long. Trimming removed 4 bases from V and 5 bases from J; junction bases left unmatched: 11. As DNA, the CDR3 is TGTGCCAGCAGCCATGATGCAACAGGGGAGACTGAAGCTTTCTTT. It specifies CASSHDATGETEAFF.

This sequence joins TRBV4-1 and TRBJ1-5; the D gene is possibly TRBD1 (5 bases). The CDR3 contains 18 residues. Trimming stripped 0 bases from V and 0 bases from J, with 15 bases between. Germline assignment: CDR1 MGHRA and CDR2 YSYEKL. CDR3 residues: CASSQDGPTAYSNQPQHF. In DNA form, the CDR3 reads TGCGCCAGCAGCCAAGATGGACCGACAGCCTATAGCAATCAGCCCCAGCATTTT.

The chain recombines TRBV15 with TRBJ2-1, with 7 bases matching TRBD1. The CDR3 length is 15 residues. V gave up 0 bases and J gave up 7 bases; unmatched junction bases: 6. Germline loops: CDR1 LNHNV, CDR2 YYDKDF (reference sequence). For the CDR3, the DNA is TGTGCCACCAGCAGAGATCAAGGGACAGCAAATGAGCAGTTCTTC. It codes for CATSRDQGTANEQFF.

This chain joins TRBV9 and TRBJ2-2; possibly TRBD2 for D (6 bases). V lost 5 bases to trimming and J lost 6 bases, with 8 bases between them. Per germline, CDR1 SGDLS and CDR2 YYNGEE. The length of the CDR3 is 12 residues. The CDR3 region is CASRTSSGELFF. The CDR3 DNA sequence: TGTGCCAGCAGGACTAGTTCCGGGGAGCTGTTTTTT. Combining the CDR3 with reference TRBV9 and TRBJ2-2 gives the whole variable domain DSGVTQTPKHLITATGQRVTLRCSPRSGDLSVYWYQQSLDQGLQFLIQYYNGEERAKGNILERFSAQQFPDLHSELNLSSLELGDSALYFCASRTSSGELFFGEGSRLTVL.

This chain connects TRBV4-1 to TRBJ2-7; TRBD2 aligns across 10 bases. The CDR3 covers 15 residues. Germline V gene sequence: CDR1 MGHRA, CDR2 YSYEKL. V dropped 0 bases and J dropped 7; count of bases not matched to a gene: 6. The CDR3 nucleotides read TGCGCCAGCAGCCAAGATAGGGGACTAGCGCGTGAGCAGTACTTC. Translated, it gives CASSQDRGLAREQYF.